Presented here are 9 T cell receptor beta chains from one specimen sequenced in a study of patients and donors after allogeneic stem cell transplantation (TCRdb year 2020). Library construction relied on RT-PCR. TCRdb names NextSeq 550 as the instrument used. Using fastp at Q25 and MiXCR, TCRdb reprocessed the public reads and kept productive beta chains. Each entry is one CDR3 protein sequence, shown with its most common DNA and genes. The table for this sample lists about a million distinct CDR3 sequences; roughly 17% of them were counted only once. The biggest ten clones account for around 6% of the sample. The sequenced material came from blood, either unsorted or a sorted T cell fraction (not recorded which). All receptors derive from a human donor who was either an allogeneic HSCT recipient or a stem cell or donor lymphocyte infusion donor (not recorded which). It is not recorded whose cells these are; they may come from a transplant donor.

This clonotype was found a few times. For the CDR3, the DNA is TGTGCCAGCAGCTTAATATCGGGCACCGGGGAGCTGTTTTTT. Encoded protein: CASSLISGTGELFF. The gene calls are TRBV5-6 and TRBJ2-2, with no clear D. The V and J ends lost 2 bases and 4 bases respectively, with 9 bases between them. CDR3 size: 14 residues. CDR1 is SGHDT, CDR2 YYEEEE, per germline.

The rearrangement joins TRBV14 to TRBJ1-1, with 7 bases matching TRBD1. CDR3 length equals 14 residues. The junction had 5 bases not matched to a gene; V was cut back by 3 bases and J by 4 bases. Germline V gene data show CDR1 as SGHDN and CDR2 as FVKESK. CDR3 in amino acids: CASSQYPGGTEAFF. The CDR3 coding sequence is TGTGCCAGCAGCCAGTATCCAGGGGGCACTGAAGCTTTCTTT.

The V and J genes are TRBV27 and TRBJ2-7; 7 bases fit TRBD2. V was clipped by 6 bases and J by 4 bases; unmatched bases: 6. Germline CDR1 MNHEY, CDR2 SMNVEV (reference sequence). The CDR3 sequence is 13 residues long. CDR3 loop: CASRFSGLYEQYF. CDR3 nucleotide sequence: TGTGCCAGCAGATTTAGCGGGTTATACGAGCAGTACTTC.

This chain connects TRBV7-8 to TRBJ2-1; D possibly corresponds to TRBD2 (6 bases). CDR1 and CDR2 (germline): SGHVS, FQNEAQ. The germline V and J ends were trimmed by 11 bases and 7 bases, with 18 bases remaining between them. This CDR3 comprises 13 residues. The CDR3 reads CAGLGLTGNEQFF. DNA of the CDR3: TGTGCCGGATTGGGACTCACCGGGAATGAGCAGTTCTTC.

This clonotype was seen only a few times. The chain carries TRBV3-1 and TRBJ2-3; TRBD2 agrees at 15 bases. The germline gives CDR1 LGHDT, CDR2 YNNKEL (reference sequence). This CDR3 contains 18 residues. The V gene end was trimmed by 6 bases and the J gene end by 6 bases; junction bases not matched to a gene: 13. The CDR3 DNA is TGTGCCAGCAGTACTCCCCGGACTAGCGGGAGGGTCTCGGATACGCAGTATTTT. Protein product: CASSTPRTSGRVSDTQYF.

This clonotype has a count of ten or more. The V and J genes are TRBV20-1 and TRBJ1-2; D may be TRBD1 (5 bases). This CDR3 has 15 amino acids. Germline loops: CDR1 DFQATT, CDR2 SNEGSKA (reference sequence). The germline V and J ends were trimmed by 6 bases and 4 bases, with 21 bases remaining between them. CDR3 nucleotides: TGCAGTGCCTACCGGGGGGGATCCTTCCCCTATGGCTACACCTTC. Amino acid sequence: CSAYRGGSFPYGYTF.

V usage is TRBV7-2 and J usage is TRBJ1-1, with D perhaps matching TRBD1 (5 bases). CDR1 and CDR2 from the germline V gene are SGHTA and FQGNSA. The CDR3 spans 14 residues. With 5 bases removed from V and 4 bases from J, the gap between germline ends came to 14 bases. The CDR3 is CASSRGAGSTEAFF. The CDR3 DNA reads TGTGCCAGCAGCAGAGGGGCAGGGTCCACTGAAGCTTTCTTT.

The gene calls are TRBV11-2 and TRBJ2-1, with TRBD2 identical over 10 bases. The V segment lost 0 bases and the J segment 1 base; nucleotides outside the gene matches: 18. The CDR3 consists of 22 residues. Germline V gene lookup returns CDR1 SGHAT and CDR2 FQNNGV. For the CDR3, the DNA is TGTGCCAGCAGCTTAGACCTGGCGACCGGCAGAATTAGCGGGAGGTCCTACAATGAGCAGTTCTTC. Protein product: CASSLDLATGRISGRSYNEQFF.

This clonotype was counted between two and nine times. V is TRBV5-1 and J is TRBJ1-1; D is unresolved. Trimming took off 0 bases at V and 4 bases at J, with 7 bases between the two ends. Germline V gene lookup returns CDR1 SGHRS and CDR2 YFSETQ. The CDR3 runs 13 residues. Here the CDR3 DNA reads TGCGCCAGCAGCTTGGACGTGGGCACTGAAGCTTTCTTT. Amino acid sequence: CASSLDVGTEAFF.